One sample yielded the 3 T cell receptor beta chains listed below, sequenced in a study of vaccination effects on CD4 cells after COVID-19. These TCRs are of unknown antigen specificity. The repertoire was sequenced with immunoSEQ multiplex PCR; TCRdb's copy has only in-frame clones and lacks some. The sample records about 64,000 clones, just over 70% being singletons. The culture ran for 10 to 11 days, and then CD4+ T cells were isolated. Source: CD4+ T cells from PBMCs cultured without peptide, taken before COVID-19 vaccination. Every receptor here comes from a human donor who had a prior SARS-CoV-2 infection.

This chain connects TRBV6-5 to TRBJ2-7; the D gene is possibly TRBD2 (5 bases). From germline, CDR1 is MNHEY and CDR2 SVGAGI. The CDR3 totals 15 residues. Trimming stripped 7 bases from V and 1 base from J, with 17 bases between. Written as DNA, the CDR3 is TGTGCCAGCAAGTCCATGACGGGATCATCCTACGAGCAGTACTTC. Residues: CASKSMTGSSYEQYF.

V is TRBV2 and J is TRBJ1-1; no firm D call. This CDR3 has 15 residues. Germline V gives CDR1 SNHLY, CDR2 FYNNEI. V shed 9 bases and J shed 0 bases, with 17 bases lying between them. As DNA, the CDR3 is TGTGCCAGGGAGTCCCGTGGGGAATTGAACACTGAAGCTTTCTTT. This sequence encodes CARESRGELNTEAFF.

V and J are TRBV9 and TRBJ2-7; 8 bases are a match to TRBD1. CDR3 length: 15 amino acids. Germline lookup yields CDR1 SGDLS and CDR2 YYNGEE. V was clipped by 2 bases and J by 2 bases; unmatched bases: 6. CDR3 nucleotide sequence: TGTGCCAGCAGCGTTGGGACAGGCAGAACCTACGAGCAGTACTTC. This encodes CASSVGTGRTYEQYF.